Included here is one TCR beta chain sequence, with context. Sequencing was performed with immunoSEQ multiplex PCR; in TCRdb, only in-frame clones are kept and a portion is missing. This table has a few million clones, 95% appearing once. This entry belongs to a study of shared clonotypes between healthy human individuals. CDR1 and CDR2 from the germline V gene are ENHRY and SYGVKD. The trim removed 5 bases at V and 2 bases at J, leaving 1 base unmatched. The CDR3 runs 13 residues. V is TRBV10-3 and J is TRBJ2-5; 8 nucleotides line up with TRBD1. This receptor was obtained from a man between 18 and 29 years old in good health. Sequenced sample: naive CD4+ T cells sorted from blood. Noted subset: CD45RA+ positively selected. CDR3 coding DNA: TGTGCCATCAGTCAGGGGGCTCAAGAGACCCAGTACTTC. Its translation: CAISQGAQETQYF.